This TCR beta chain was sequenced in a study of blood T cell repertoires in COVID-19. Background on the study: Spain, Italy and the United States supplied samples that represented acute and convalescent COVID-19.

Recruits, aged roughly 18 to 95 years, lived in 25 or so US areas. Cohort assignment relied on participant-reported clinical history. Exposed participants encountered a COVID-19 case during the 2 weeks preceding study entry. V lost 2 bases, J lost 5 bases, and 11 bases stayed unmatched. The CDR3 is 17 amino acids. Germline loops: CDR1 MDHEN, CDR2 SYDVKM. This table comes from immunoSEQ multiplex PCR, and its TCRdb copy is limited to in-frame clones, with some not included. The sample has under 300,000 clones; approximately 84% are singletons. Input material: PBMCs or T cells enriched from blood (not recorded which). This receptor was taken from a woman aged 45-65 years who had been exposed to COVID-19. The chain links TRBV28 to TRBJ2-1; 8 nucleotides align to TRBD2. This CDR3 reads CASSLIGRGAMHNEQFF. The CDR3 DNA follows: TGTGCCAGCAGTTTAATAGGGCGGGGGGCCATGCACAATGAGCAGTTCTTC.